Included here is one T cell receptor beta chain sequence, with context. The antigen is not known. This record comes from a study of T cells after yellow fever vaccination. Study-wide context: Each low-cell-number fraction was prepared by means of SMART-Seq v4 Ultra Low Input. Findings and caveats of the study: Contamination of FACS-sorted repertoires by abundant clonotypes from the bulk population could occur. Most primary-vaccination clones recurred post-booster (around 97% CD4, 88% CD8).

TCRdb called the 5' RACE reads again in MiXCR, with one record for every CDR3 protein. The table has 95,000 to 150,000 distinct CDR3 sequences, nearly 15% seen once. CDR3 length: 16 amino acids. V was pared by 2 bases and J by 0 bases, with 12 bases between. The chain combines TRBV12-3 or TRBV12-4 with TRBJ2-3, with D unresolved. This receptor was taken from a man aged 18 to 35 who received the YFV17D yellow fever vaccine. The sequenced sample was CD8+ T cells sorted from PBMCs, obtained 5 days after the yellow fever booster vaccination. DNA of the CDR3: TGTGCCAGCAGTTTACTAAGAACAACTAGCACAGATACGCAGTATTTT. Translated, it gives CASSLLRTTSTDTQYF.